This TCR beta chain was documented in a study of PD-L1 blockade in urothelial cancer. Study background: Each blood sample yielded a median of roughly 140,000 T cells.

Specified time point: peripheral blood 6 weeks after treatment start. Urothelial carcinoma affected the patients, and it was locally advanced or metastatic. The authors spiked synthetic TCR analog templates into each PCR. The method was immunoSEQ multiplex PCR; TCRdb's version includes in-frame clones alone and lacks a portion of them. The table has about 120,000 clones, roughly 83% seen once. Germline V gene lookup returns CDR1 WSHSY and CDR2 SAAADI. With V trimmed by 6 bases and J by 4 bases, 13 bases remained unmatched. CDR3 length: 16 residues. This specimen was PBMCs, taken around atezolizumab (anti-PD-L1) treatment. The receptor was derived from a man aged 50 to 59 with urothelial cancer. The V call is TRBV10-2, the J call TRBJ2-3, with 7 positions matching TRBD2. This chain's CDR3 is CASRGGRRGGPDTQYF. The CDR3 DNA sequence: TGCGCCAGCAGGGGCGGACGTCGCGGGGGTCCAGATACGCAGTATTTT.